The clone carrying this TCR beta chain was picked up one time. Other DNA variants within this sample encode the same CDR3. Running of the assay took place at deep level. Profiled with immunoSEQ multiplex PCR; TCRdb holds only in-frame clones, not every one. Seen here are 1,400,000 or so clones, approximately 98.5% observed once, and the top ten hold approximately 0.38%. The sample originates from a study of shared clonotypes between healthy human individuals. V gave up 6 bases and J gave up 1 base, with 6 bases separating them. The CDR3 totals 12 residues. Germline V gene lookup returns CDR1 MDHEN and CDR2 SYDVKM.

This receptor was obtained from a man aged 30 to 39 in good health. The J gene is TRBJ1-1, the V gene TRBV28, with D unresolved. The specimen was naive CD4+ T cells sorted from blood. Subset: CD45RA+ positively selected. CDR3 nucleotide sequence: TGTGCCAGCAGCCTCAGGAACACTGAAGCTTTCTTT. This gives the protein CASSLRNTEAFF.